The 18 T cell receptor beta chains below were found in one sample sequenced in a study of blood T cells in healthy people across ages (dated by TCRdb to between 2014 and 2017). Receptors were amplified or captured by 5' RACE. TCRdb records Illumina HiSeq 2500 as the sequencer. A second PCR of about 6 to 11 cycles was run with a J-beta primer mix and a sample-barcoded 5' primer. Through fastp at Q25 and MiXCR, TCRdb rebuilt clones from the public reads, retaining in-frame beta chains. Merged by CDR3 protein, the rows form single entries marked with the most common genes and DNA. Counted in this sample were 730,000 or so distinct CDR3 sequences; 43% of them appeared once. The top ten constitute around 20% of the sample. The sequenced sample was blood. The source of these receptors is a woman in her fifties or sixties in good health.

The chain uses TRBV25-1 and TRBJ2-2, with 9 bases identical to TRBD2. This CDR3 comprises 14 residues. The germline CDR1 and CDR2 sequences are MGHDK and SYGVNS. Losses at the gene ends were 2 bases for V and 9 bases for J; bases not matched to a gene: 4. In nucleotides, the CDR3 is TGTGCCAGCAGTGAAAGTCTAGCGGGAAGGGAGCTGTTTTTT. It specifies CASSESLAGRELFF.

CDR3: CASSQEIGNYEQYF. The CDR3, as DNA: TGTGCCAGCAGCCAAGAAATAGGGAACTACGAGCAGTACTTC. The chain joins TRBV13 to TRBJ2-7; D not resolved. Per germline, CDR1 PRHDT and CDR2 FYEKMQ (reference sequence). This CDR3 contains 14 residues. The ends were cut back, 5 bases at V and 3 bases at J, with 14 bases in the middle.

The J gene is TRBJ1-6, the V gene TRBV20-1; D ambiguous. CDR1 is DFQATT, CDR2 SNEGSKA, per germline (reference sequence). With 3 bases removed from V and 5 bases from J, the gap between germline ends came to 14 bases. The CDR3 has 15 residues. CDR3 region: CSARPQAVHNSPLHF. The CDR3 DNA follows: TGCAGTGCTAGGCCTCAGGCAGTCCATAATTCACCCCTCCACTTT.

The rearrangement joins TRBV28 to TRBJ2-1; 8 bases align to TRBD2. Germline V gene data show CDR1 as MDHEN and CDR2 as SYDVKM. This CDR3 is built from 15 residues. The J segment lost 8 bases and the V segment lost 1 base, leaving 7 bases of the junction unmatched. The CDR3 DNA sequence: TGTGCCAGCAGTTTATACGGGGGGGCCGGTGATGAGCAGTTCTTC. Translated: CASSLYGGAGDEQFF.

The chain uses TRBV20-1 and TRBJ2-6, with 7 positions matching TRBD1. Germline CDR1 is DFQATT and CDR2 is SNEGSKA (reference sequence). CDR3 size: 16 residues. The junction had 8 bases not matched to a gene; V was cut back by 6 bases and J by 0 bases. The CDR3 region is CSAPGQFDSGANVLTF. CDR3 coding DNA: TGCAGTGCCCCGGGACAGTTTGACTCTGGGGCCAACGTCCTGACTTTC.

There are many counts of this clonotype. V and J are TRBV5-1 and TRBJ2-3; 7 bases are a match to TRBD2. This CDR3 contains 15 residues. Trimming removed 0 bases from V and 5 bases from J; junction bases left unmatched: 6. Germline V lookup: CDR1 SGHRS, CDR2 YFSETQ. The CDR3 region is CASSLDGSGIDTQYF. Here the CDR3 DNA reads TGCGCCAGCAGCTTGGACGGGAGCGGGATAGATACGCAGTATTTT.

The chain joins TRBV20-1 to TRBJ2-5; TRBD2 matches at 8 bases. The CDR3 length is 12 residues. CDR1 and CDR2 (germline): DFQATT, SNEGSKA (reference sequence). CDR3 coding DNA: TGCAGGGGACTAGGCCTCGGGGAGACCCAGTACTTC. Protein product: CRGLGLGETQYF.

The J gene is TRBJ2-7, the V gene TRBV7-8, with 7 nucleotides matching TRBD2. Germline CDR1 is SGHVS and CDR2 is FQNEAQ. CDR3 length: 14 amino acids. J gave up 5 bases and V 4 bases, and 8 bases lay outside the gene matches. CDR3 sequence reads: CASSSTGGSHEQYF. For the CDR3, the DNA is TGTGCCAGCAGCTCCACGGGGGGTTCCCACGAGCAGTACTTC.

The chain has TRBV7-2 and TRBJ1-2, with TRBD1 matching 7 bases. Germline loops: CDR1 SGHTA, CDR2 FQGNSA. V lost 7 bases, J lost 4 bases, and 9 bases stayed unmatched. CDR3 length equals 14 residues. The CDR3 sequence: CASTQGGLIYGYTF. CDR3 in DNA: TGTGCCAGCACCCAGGGGGGGTTGATCTATGGCTACACCTTC. The full variable domain, its missing parts supplied by reference TRBV7-2 and TRBJ1-2, is GAGVSQSPSNKVTEKGKDVELRCDPISGHTALYWYRQSLGQGLEFLIYFQGNSAPDKSGLPSDRFSAERTGGSVSTLTIQRTQQEDSAVYLCASTQGGLIYGYTFGSGTRLTVV.

This chain uses TRBV27 with TRBJ1-6, with D uncertain. The CDR3 runs to 12 residues. Germline V gene lookup returns CDR1 MNHEY and CDR2 SMNVEV (reference sequence). With 6 bases removed from V and 9 bases from J, the gap between germline ends came to 9 bases. The CDR3: CASRVWGSPLHF. In DNA, the CDR3 is TGTGCCAGCAGAGTTTGGGGTTCACCCCTCCACTTT.

The chain recombines TRBV12-3 or TRBV12-4 with TRBJ2-7; D may be TRBD1 (6 bases). The CDR3 runs to 14 residues. V lost 7 bases, J lost 0 bases, and 13 bases lay in between. The CDR3 DNA is TGTGCCAGCACCCGCCCGGACAGCTCCTACGAGCAGTACTTC. Residues: CASTRPDSSYEQYF.

The chain links TRBV9 to TRBJ2-3, with D perhaps TRBD1 or TRBD2 (6 bases each). The ends were cut back, 4 bases at V and 0 bases at J, with 15 bases in the middle. Germline CDR1 reads SGDLS; CDR2 reads YYNGEE. The CDR3 runs 16 residues. CDR3 in DNA: TGTGCCAGCAGCACGAGAGGGGGGATTAGCACAGATACGCAGTATTTT. This sequence encodes CASSTRGGISTDTQYF.

Only a few counts were recorded for this clonotype. The chain carries TRBV20-1 and TRBJ2-5, with a tentative D call TRBD1 (5 bases). The CDR3 loop spans 13 amino acids. Trimming cost V 3 bases and J 2 bases, with 10 bases left between them. The germline gives CDR1 DFQATT, CDR2 SNEGSKA (reference sequence). The CDR3 loop reads CSARGPNQETQYF. In nucleotides, the CDR3 is TGCAGTGCTAGGGGGCCAAATCAAGAGACCCAGTACTTC.

Only a few counts were recorded for this clonotype. The chain links TRBV4-2 to TRBJ2-4, with 9 bases that match TRBD2. V shed 1 base, J shed 6 bases, and the junction held 7 bases outside the gene matches. The CDR3 length is 16 residues. CDR1 is LGHNA, CDR2 YNFKEQ, per germline. The CDR3 loop reads CASSQVVAGGGNIQYF. The CDR3 DNA reads as TGTGCCAGCAGCCAAGTCGTGGCGGGAGGGGGAAACATTCAGTACTTC.

This clonotype was found a few times. The chain couples TRBV18 to TRBJ1-4, with D maybe TRBD1 (6 bases). The germline gives CDR1 KGHSH, CDR2 LQKENI. CDR3 size: 16 residues. V was pared by 5 bases and J by 3 bases, with 16 bases between. The CDR3 loop is CASSTGGGVPNEKLFF. CDR3 bases: TGTGCCAGCTCAACCGGTGGGGGCGTGCCTAATGAAAAACTGTTTTTT.

The rearrangement joins TRBV29-1 to TRBJ2-6, with D perhaps TRBD2 (7 bases). Per germline, CDR1 SQVTM and CDR2 ANQGSEA. Trimming removed 8 bases from V and 3 bases from J, with 20 bases in between. The CDR3 spans 16 residues. The CDR3 bases are TGCAGCTTTCGGGGGGCAGGGGCGAGTGGGGCCAACGTCCTGACTTTC. It encodes CSFRGAGASGANVLTF. Full variable domain (rest looked up from reference TRBV29-1 and TRBJ2-6): SAVISQKPSRDICQRGTSLTIQCQVDSQVTMMFWYRQQPGQSLTLIATANQGSEATYESGFVIDKFPISRPNLTFSTLTVSNMSPEDSSIYLCSFRGAGASGANVLTFGAGSRLTVL.

Of note for this clonotype: Mismatch with germline at one junction end may stem from a read error. The chain carries TRBV7-8 and TRBJ2-1; weak D call: TRBD1 (5 bases). This CDR3 is built from 16 residues. Germline CDR1 and CDR2: SGHVS and FQNEAQ. This chain's CDR3 is CANSPKQDYSYNEQFF. Written as DNA, the CDR3 is TGTGCCAACAGCCCAAAACAGGATTACTCCTACAATGAGCAGTTCTTC. Using reference TRBV7-8 and TRBJ2-1 for the parts outside the CDR3, the full variable domain is GAGVSQSPRYKVAKRGQDVALRCDPISGHVSLFWYQQALGQGPEFLTYFQNEAQLDKSGLPSDRFFAERPEGSVSTLKIQRTQQEDSAVYLCANSPKQDYSYNEQFFGPGTRLTVL.

Of note for this clonotype: One end of the junction fails to match germline, which may point to a read error. The chain combines TRBV7-2 with TRBJ2-3; D might be TRBD2 (5 bases). CDR3 size: 14 residues. Germline V lookup: CDR1 SGHTA, CDR2 FQGNSA. CDR3 amino acids: CASSLTGSTDTRYF. CDR3 bases: TGTGCCAGCAGCTTAACGGGGAGCACAGATACGCGGTATTTT.